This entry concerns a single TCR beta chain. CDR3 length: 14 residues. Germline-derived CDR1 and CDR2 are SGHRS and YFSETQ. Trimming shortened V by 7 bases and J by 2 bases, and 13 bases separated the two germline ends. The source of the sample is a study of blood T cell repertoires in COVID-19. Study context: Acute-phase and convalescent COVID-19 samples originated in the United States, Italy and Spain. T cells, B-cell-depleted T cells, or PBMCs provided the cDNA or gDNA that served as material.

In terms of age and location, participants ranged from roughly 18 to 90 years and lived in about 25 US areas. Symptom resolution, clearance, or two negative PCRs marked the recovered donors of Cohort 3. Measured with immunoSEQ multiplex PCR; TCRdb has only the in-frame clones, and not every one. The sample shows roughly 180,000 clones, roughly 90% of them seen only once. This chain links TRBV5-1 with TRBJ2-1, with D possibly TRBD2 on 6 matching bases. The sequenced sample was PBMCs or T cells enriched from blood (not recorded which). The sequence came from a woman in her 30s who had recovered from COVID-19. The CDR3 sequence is CASREPSPYNEQFF. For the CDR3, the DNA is TGCGCCAGCCGGGAGCCTTCGCCCTACAATGAGCAGTTCTTC.